The present TCR beta chain was sequenced within a study of T cell repertoires in cytomegalovirus infection. About the research overall: Peptides in the study included HLA-C-restricted and HLA-B-restricted CMV epitopes. Matching HLA type and CMV infection were both indicated by public TCR beta signatures.

One entry per CDR3 protein results from TCRdb running MiXCR on the reads. The repertoire includes some 920,000 distinct CDR3 sequences, 30% to 40% of them detected once, and more than 12% sits in the top ten. The CDR3 totals 14 residues. CDR1 LGHNT and CDR2 FRNRAP come from the germline V gene. The V end lost 0 bases, the J end lost 1 base, and 4 bases lay between the germline ends. Study-level findings and limits: Dominating the ex vivo response were TCR beta clonotypes that were CMV-specific and HLA-C-restricted.

Details on this clonotype: What it binds is not known.

The sequence derives from a human donor in good health (CMV status not recorded). Some clones in this sample may be carry-over from other donors' samples. The specimen comprised cultured CD8+ T cells from PBMCs, sampled from culture after CMV antigen stimulation. This rearrangement joins TRBV12-5 to TRBJ1-5; D not certain. The CDR3 DNA reads TGTGCTAGTGGTTTGGTCAGGAGCAATCAGCCCCAGCATTTT. Amino acids: CASGLVRSNQPQHF.